What follows are 14 T cell receptor beta chains derived from one specimen sequenced in a study of T-cell reconstitution after alpha-beta-depleted transplantation in children. Unique molecular identifiers featured in how the TCRbeta library was prepared. One entry per CDR3 protein results from TCRdb running MiXCR on the PCR reads. The sample has some 220,000 distinct CDR3 sequences; around 9.9% are singletons. Sample: PBMCs, taken before TCRalphabeta/CD19-depleted stem cell transplant. These receptors originate from a child younger than two with acute myeloid leukemia, due to receive a stem cell transplant.

This clonotype has at least ten counts. As DNA, the CDR3 is TGTGCCAGCAGCCGGGGAAGCGGGACCTACAATGAGCAGTTCTTC. Residues: CASSRGSGTYNEQFF. This sequence joins TRBV7-8 and TRBJ2-1, with 7 positions matching TRBD2. The CDR3 runs to 15 residues. Germline CDR1 and CDR2: SGHVS and FQNEAQ. With 5 bases clipped from V and 2 bases from J, the junction kept 6 bases outside the gene matches.

This clonotype has ten or more counts. The V call is TRBV12-3 or TRBV12-4, the J call TRBJ1-1; D uncertain. The V and J ends lost 9 bases and 9 bases respectively, with 14 bases between them. This CDR3 is 11 amino acids long. CDR3 coding DNA: TGTGCCAGACCTATCCATCTACAAGCTTTCTTT. The encoded protein is CARPIHLQAFF.

This clonotype was seen a handful of times. The chain recombines TRBV20-1 with TRBJ2-3; D possibly corresponds to TRBD1 (6 bases). The CDR3 covers 15 residues. Germline CDR1 DFQATT, CDR2 SNEGSKA (reference sequence). Between the trimmed V and J ends, which lost 6 bases and 5 bases, there was a span of 21 bases. The CDR3 DNA reads TGCAGTGCCCGCCCCCCGGGACACGCTGGAGATACGCAGTATTTT. This encodes CSARPPGHAGDTQYF.

This clonotype appeared many times. The chain uses TRBV27 and TRBJ2-7; D might be TRBD2 (5 bases). V lost 2 bases, J lost 2 bases, and 7 bases lay in between. This CDR3 comprises 13 residues. Germline CDR1 MNHEY, CDR2 SMNVEV (reference sequence). The CDR3 nucleotides are TGTGCCAGCAGTTTAGGGAGTACCTACGAGCAGTACTTC. Its protein product is CASSLGSTYEQYF.

This clonotype was observed at least ten times. V gene TRBV9 combines with J gene TRBJ2-7, with 10 bases fitting TRBD2. CDR1 and CDR2 from the germline V gene are SGDLS and YYNGEE. CDR3 length equals 15 residues. Losses at the gene ends were 3 bases for V and 6 bases for J; bases not matched to a gene: 9. The CDR3 loop reads CASSAAGLAAAEQYF. CDR3 bases: TGTGCCAGCAGCGCAGCAGGACTAGCGGCGGCCGAGCAGTACTTC.

About this clonotype: A single base separates this from a much larger clone, so it may be a read error. The chain joins TRBV3-1 to TRBJ1-2, with D uncertain. Germline values: CDR1 LGHDT, CDR2 YNNKEL (reference sequence). The CDR3 contains 15 residues. CDR3 in amino acids: CATSQGPILGYGYTF. CDR3 nucleotide sequence: TGTGCCACCAGCCAAGGTCCTATCCTTGGCTATGGCTACACCTTC.

Many counts were recorded for this clonotype. The chain uses TRBV7-7 and TRBJ2-3; D ambiguous. The CDR3 has 14 residues. The germline V gene has CDR1 SSHAT and CDR2 FNYEAQ (reference sequence). Trimming shortened V by 5 bases and J by 2 bases, and 11 bases separated the two germline ends. CDR3 in DNA: TGTGCCAGCAGCGACTCGTTCAACACAGATACGCAGTATTTT. Translating it yields CASSDSFNTDTQYF.

This clonotype appeared many times. The rearrangement links TRBV3-1 to TRBJ2-7, with D perhaps TRBD1 (5 bases). This CDR3 has 12 amino acids. The germline V gene encodes CDR1 LGHDT and CDR2 YNNKEL (reference sequence). V was pared by 1 base and J by 12 bases, with 13 bases between. The CDR3 spells CASSQGLAGLYF. In DNA, the CDR3 is TGTGCCAGCAGCCAAGGGCTGGCAGGGTTGTACTTC.

This clonotype was observed many times. V is TRBV7-2 and J is TRBJ2-7; D gene uncertain. The CDR3 is 15 residues long. Trimming removed 4 bases at V and 3 bases at J, with 16 bases between. CDR1 and CDR2 (germline): SGHTA, FQGNSA. The CDR3 protein is CASSSRPTLGYEQYF. CDR3 DNA: TGTGCCAGCAGCTCCAGGCCCACCTTAGGCTACGAGCAGTACTTC.

The chain links TRBV5-4 to TRBJ2-1; D uncertain. CDR3 size: 13 residues. The germline CDR1 and CDR2 sequences are SGHNT and YYREEE (reference sequence). With 9 bases removed from V and 6 bases from J, the gap between germline ends came to 16 bases. The CDR3 DNA reads as TGTGCCATGAGCTTGTGGCTAGGCAATGAGCAGTTCTTC. Amino acid sequence: CAMSLWLGNEQFF.

At least ten counts were recorded for this clonotype. V and J are TRBV5-1 and TRBJ2-1, with TRBD2 matching 11 bases. V shed 4 bases, J shed 7 bases, and the junction held 7 bases outside the gene matches. This CDR3 comprises 15 residues. Germline V gene sequence: CDR1 SGHRS, CDR2 YFSETQ. Here the CDR3 reads CASSVRLAGYNEQFF. DNA for the CDR3: TGCGCCAGCAGCGTTAGACTAGCGGGATATAATGAGCAGTTCTTC. The full variable domain, its missing parts supplied by reference TRBV5-1 and TRBJ2-1, is KAGVTQTPRYLIKTRGQQVTLSCSPISGHRSVSWYQQTPGQGLQFLFEYFSETQRNKGNFPGRFSGRQFSNSRSEMNVSTLELGDSALYLCASSVRLAGYNEQFFGPGTRLTVL.

The chain has TRBV3-1 and TRBJ1-6; the D is unclear. The V end lost 0 bases, the J end lost 10 bases, and 7 bases lay between the germline ends. The V gene's germline CDR1 is LGHDT and CDR2 YNNKEL (reference sequence). This CDR3 is built from 13 residues. CDR3 loop: CASSQERPSPLHF. The CDR3 DNA reads as TGTGCCAGCAGCCAAGAGCGCCCGTCACCCCTCCACTTT.

The chain joins TRBV30 to TRBJ2-3; 8 bases map to TRBD2. V lost 3 bases to trimming and J lost 1 base; unmatched junction nucleotides: 6. The CDR3 has 15 amino acids. Germline V CDR1 and CDR2: GTSNPN, SVGIG (reference sequence). The CDR3 bases are TGTGCCTGGAGGGCAAGCGGGAGAGGCACAGATACGCAGTATTTT. Its translation: CAWRASGRGTDTQYF.

This clonotype was detected ten times or more. The chain has TRBV5-1 and TRBJ2-6, with TRBD1 as a possible D gene (5 bases). V lost 2 bases, J lost 2 bases, and 8 bases lay in between. The germline V gene has CDR1 SGHRS and CDR2 YFSETQ. This CDR3 is built from 15 residues. The CDR3 DNA reads TGCGCCAGCAGCTTTCGACAGACTGGGGCCAACGTCCTGACTTTC. Its translation: CASSFRQTGANVLTF.